What follows are 28 T cell receptor beta chains derived from one specimen sequenced in a study of blood T cell repertoires in COVID-19. Some clones are missing from TCRdb's copy, which holds only in-frame ones; the method was immunoSEQ multiplex PCR. The sample contains some 150,000 clones, roughly 90% of which appear only once. The specimen sequenced was PBMCs or T cells enriched from blood (not recorded which). Receptors were obtained from a woman in her twenties or thirties with acute COVID-19.

CDR3 sequence: CASSENRVLGEKLFF. The CDR3, as DNA: TGTGCCAGCAGCGAAAACAGGGTGTTGGGAGAAAAACTGTTTTTT. This chain connects TRBV7-8 to TRBJ1-4, with D possibly TRBD1 on 6 matching bases. Trimming took off 5 bases at V and 8 bases at J, with 18 bases between the two ends. The germline CDR1 and CDR2 sequences are SGHVS and FQNEAQ. This CDR3 is built from 15 residues.

The V and J genes are TRBV3-1 (or the pseudogene TRBV3-2) and TRBJ2-1; TRBD1 agrees at 8 bases. The CDR3 is made up of 17 amino acids. The V gene's germline CDR1 is LGHDT and CDR2 YNNKEL (reference sequence). V gave up 3 bases and J gave up 2 bases; unmatched junction bases: 9. CDR3 DNA sequence: TGTGCCAGCAGCCAGGAACATACAGGGGGAGCCTACAATGAGCAGTTCTTC. Its translation is CASSQEHTGGAYNEQFF.

This chain joins TRBV2 and TRBJ2-7; 11 positions match TRBD2. The length of the CDR3 is 15 residues. Looked up from germline, CDR1 is SNHLY and CDR2 is FYNNEI. The V segment lost 2 bases and the J segment 4 bases; nucleotides outside the gene matches: 4. The CDR3 DNA follows: TGTGCCAGCAGTGAATTGGGACTAGCGGCGTACGAGCAGTACTTC. Its protein product is CASSELGLAAYEQYF.

The chain recombines TRBV5-6 with TRBJ1-6, with a weak D call TRBD1 (5 bases). The ends were cut back, 3 bases at V and 14 bases at J, with 15 bases in the middle. CDR1 and CDR2 (germline): SGHDT, YYEEEE. This CDR3 is built from 13 residues. The CDR3 region has the DNA TGTGCCAGCAGCTCCACAGGACGGCAATCCCTCCACTTT. This gives the protein CASSSTGRQSLHF.

This chain uses TRBV2 with TRBJ1-1; 8 nucleotides agree with TRBD1. V trimming: 6 bases; J trimming: 4 bases; junction bases outside the gene matches: 4. The CDR3 runs to 13 residues. CDR1 and CDR2 (germline): SNHLY, FYNNEI. This CDR3 reads CASRGTGGTEAFF. DNA of the CDR3: TGTGCCAGCAGGGGAACAGGGGGCACTGAAGCTTTCTTT.

This chain connects TRBV5-1 to TRBJ2-2, with TRBD1 as a possible D gene (5 bases). The CDR3 contains 15 residues. The V and J ends lost 4 bases and 1 base respectively, with 11 bases between them. Germline V CDR1 and CDR2: SGHRS, YFSETQ. The CDR3 loop is CASSLGHRNTGELFF. Written as DNA, the CDR3 is TGCGCCAGCAGCCTTGGACACCGGAACACCGGGGAGCTGTTTTTT.

This sequence joins TRBV28 and TRBJ2-7; TRBD1 is a possible D gene (6 bases). The V gene's germline CDR1 is MDHEN and CDR2 SYDVKM. This CDR3 has 13 residues. V was shortened by 5 bases and J by 2 bases, with 10 bases between the two germline ends. For the CDR3, the DNA is TGTGCCAGCAGTCTCAGGGGTCCCTACGAGCAGTACTTC. Translating gives CASSLRGPYEQYF. The entire variable domain, with the rest obtained from reference TRBV28 and TRBJ2-7, is as follows: DVKVTQSSRYLVKRTGEKVFLECVQDMDHENMFWYRQDPGLGLRLIYFSYDVKMKEKGDIPEGYSVSREKKERFSLILESASTNQTSMYLCASSLRGPYEQYFGPGTRLTVT.

This chain links TRBV7-9 with TRBJ2-7; D gene unclear. The germline V gene encodes CDR1 SEHNR and CDR2 FQNEAQ (reference sequence). V gave up 1 base and J gave up 5 bases, with 12 bases separating them. The CDR3 has 14 amino acids. The CDR3 spells CASSLDRASDEQYF. The CDR3 DNA is TGTGCCAGCAGCTTAGACCGCGCTTCCGACGAGCAGTACTTC.

CDR3 sequence (DNA): TGTGCCAGCAGTTTAGGAGTTGGAAACCGGTTATTCACTGACTACAATGAGCAGTTCTTC. Residues: CASSLGVGNRLFTDYNEQFF. The rearrangement joins TRBV28 to TRBJ2-1, with D hard to call. V lost 2 bases and J 3 bases, leaving 26 bases between the germline ends. The CDR3 length is 20 residues. Germline V gene sequence: CDR1 MDHEN, CDR2 SYDVKM.

The chain combines TRBV5-1 with TRBJ2-1; 9 positions agree with TRBD2. V was clipped by 0 bases and J by 5 bases; unmatched bases: 6. Looked up from germline, CDR1 is SGHRS and CDR2 is YFSETQ. CDR3 size: 16 residues. DNA for the CDR3: TGCGCCAGCAGCTTGGTTTTTGCGGGAGGGGACAATGAGCAGTTCTTC. Its protein is CASSLVFAGGDNEQFF.

This clone showed up just once. V gene TRBV5-1 combines with J gene TRBJ2-3; TRBD2 agrees at 13 bases. The V gene end was trimmed by 3 bases and the J gene end by 4 bases; junction bases not matched to a gene: 5. Germline lookup yields CDR1 SGHRS and CDR2 YFSETQ. The CDR3 covers 16 residues. As DNA, the CDR3 is TGCGCCAGCAGCTCCTGGACTAGCGGGAGTGCAGATACGCAGTATTTT. Residues: CASSSWTSGSADTQYF. Full variable domain (rest looked up from reference TRBV5-1 and TRBJ2-3): KAGVTQTPRYLIKTRGQQVTLSCSPISGHRSVSWYQQTPGQGLQFLFEYFSETQRNKGNFPGRFSGRQFSNSRSEMNVSTLELGDSALYLCASSSWTSGSADTQYFGPGTRLTVL.

The chain couples TRBV29-1 to TRBJ1-5; D gene ambiguous. Germline V lookup: CDR1 SQVTM, CDR2 ANQGSEA. This CDR3 is built from 13 residues. Trimming cost V 4 bases and J 6 bases, with 13 bases left between them. The CDR3 DNA sequence: TGCAGCGTTGTCAGAGGGTTCGGTCAGCCCCAGCATTTT. Its protein product is CSVVRGFGQPQHF.

The table lists this clone with a count of one. V and J are TRBV30 and TRBJ1-1; TRBD1 matches at 8 bases. Germline CDR1 is GTSNPN and CDR2 is SVGIG (reference sequence). V lost 8 bases to trimming and J lost 3 bases; unmatched junction nucleotides: 8. The CDR3 extends over 13 amino acids. The CDR3 reads CARQGALDTEAFF. The CDR3 DNA follows: TGTGCCCGTCAGGGGGCGCTTGACACTGAAGCTTTCTTT.

The chain employs TRBV5-1 and TRBJ1-3; 8 bases agree with TRBD1. The ends lost 0 bases at V and 4 bases at J; junction bases unmatched: 3. The germline V gene has CDR1 SGHRS and CDR2 YFSETQ. The CDR3 is 15 residues long. The CDR3 coding sequence is TGCGCCAGCAGCTTGGGACAGGGGATCGGAAACACCATATATTTT. Residues: CASSLGQGIGNTIYF.

This chain links TRBV12-5 with TRBJ2-1; no definite D call. The germline V and J ends were trimmed by 6 bases and 4 bases, with 4 bases remaining between them. The germline CDR1 and CDR2 sequences are LGHNT and FRNRAP. The CDR3 is 11 amino acids. This CDR3 is CASGLYNEQFF. The CDR3 coding sequence is TGTGCTAGTGGACTTTACAATGAGCAGTTCTTC.

The V call is TRBV10-3, the J call TRBJ1-2; no firm D call. The CDR3 spans 10 residues. CDR1 ENHRY and CDR2 SYGVKD come from the germline V gene. V was pared by 3 bases and J by 10 bases, with 6 bases between. The CDR3 is CAISDGDYTF. As DNA, the CDR3 is TGTGCCATCAGTGACGGTGACTACACCTTC.

CDR3 sequence: CASSHPTSGGDNEQFF. Written as DNA, the CDR3 is TGTGCCAGCAGCCATCCTACTAGCGGGGGAGACAATGAGCAGTTCTTC. The rearrangement uses TRBV3-1 (or the pseudogene TRBV3-2) and TRBJ2-1; 11 bases align to TRBD2. This CDR3 region has 16 residues. V trimming: 3 bases; J trimming: 5 bases; junction bases outside the gene matches: 6. Germline V gene sequence: CDR1 LGHDT, CDR2 YNNKEL (reference sequence).

This rearrangement joins TRBV19 to TRBJ1-1; D perhaps matches TRBD1 (5 bases). Trimming removed 7 bases at V and 3 bases at J, with 15 bases between. The V gene's germline CDR1 is LNHDA and CDR2 SQIVND (reference sequence). This CDR3 spans 14 amino acids. For the CDR3, the DNA is TGTGCCAGTATCGCCCGGGGGGTTGACACTGAAGCTTTCTTT. This gives the protein CASIARGVDTEAFF.

The chain joins TRBV7-6 to TRBJ2-2, with a possible D match to TRBD2 (5 bases). Germline CDR1 reads SGHVS; CDR2 reads FNYEAQ. The CDR3 loop spans 17 amino acids. V lost 4 bases, J lost 3 bases, and 18 bases lay in between. The DNA for the CDR3 is TGTGCCAGCAGCTCCCCGGGGTGGCGAGAAGACACCGGGGAGCTGTTTTTT. It codes for CASSSPGWREDTGELFF.

Concerning this clone itself: The germline gene is not matched at one end of the junction; a read error may be the cause. V usage is TRBV28 and J usage is TRBJ1-1, with 8 bases lining up with TRBD1. Per the germline V gene, CDR1 is MDHEN and CDR2 is SYDVKM. This CDR3 spans 12 amino acids. The CDR3 coding sequence is TGTGCCAGCAGTTCAGGGGGCACTGAAGCCTTCTTT. Protein product: CASSSGGTEAFF. Full variable domain (outside the CDR3, taken from reference TRBV28 and TRBJ1-1): DVKVTQSSRYLVKRTGEKVFLECVQDMDHENMFWYRQDPGLGLRLIYFSYDVKMKEKGDIPEGYSVSREKKERFSLILESASTNQTSMYLCASSSGGTEAFFGQGTRLTVV.

The chain is built from TRBV4-1 and TRBJ1-1; D is possibly TRBD1 (5 bases). The V end was cut by 1 base, the J end by 11 bases, with 14 bases between. The CDR3 runs to 13 residues. Germline CDR1 reads MGHRA; CDR2 reads YSYEKL. The CDR3 sequence: CASSQGLRVEAFF. The DNA of the CDR3 is TGCGCCAGCAGCCAAGGACTCAGGGTTGAGGCTTTCTTT.

This clone was seen a few times. V and J are TRBV3-1 (or the pseudogene TRBV3-2) and TRBJ2-7; TRBD2 matches at 7 bases. The CDR3 loop spans 15 amino acids. Germline CDR1 and CDR2: LGHDT and YNNKEL (reference sequence). V lost 4 bases to trimming and J lost 4 bases; unmatched junction nucleotides: 10. CDR3 sequence: CASSRSGLAAYEQYF. The CDR3 DNA reads as TGTGCCAGCAGCCGTTCAGGGCTAGCGGCATACGAGCAGTACTTC.

The V gene is TRBV18, the J gene TRBJ1-1, with 9 bases fitting TRBD1. Germline V gene sequence: CDR1 KGHSH, CDR2 LQKENI. This CDR3 has 17 residues. Trimming took 3 bases from V and 1 from J; bases not matched to a gene: 9. The CDR3 DNA reads as TGTGCCAGCTCACCGCCAACAGGGGGCGTGGGGAACACTGAAGCTTTCTTT. It encodes CASSPPTGGVGNTEAFF.

V is TRBV4-2 and J is TRBJ1-1; D might be TRBD1 (5 bases). Germline CDR1 LGHNA, CDR2 YNFKEQ. Trimming left V 4 bases short and J 1 base short, with 13 bases between. There are 15 residues in the CDR3. The CDR3 sequence is CASSPSPDRNTEAFF. The CDR3 region has the DNA TGTGCCAGCAGCCCCTCACCCGACAGGAACACTGAAGCTTTCTTT.

The rearrangement uses TRBV11-2 and TRBJ2-3; D might be TRBD1 (5 bases). CDR1 SGHAT and CDR2 FQNNGV come from the germline V gene. The CDR3 contains 18 residues. Trimming took off 0 bases at V and 0 bases at J, with 16 bases between the two ends. CDR3 sequence: CASSLEGLGLPSTDTQYF. As DNA, the CDR3 is TGTGCCAGCAGCTTAGAGGGGCTAGGGCTCCCTAGCACAGATACGCAGTATTTT.

The CDR3 bases are TGTGCCAGCAGCTTTAATTTGTTGAGTAGCGGGATGGTGGGCGAGCAGTACTTC. Amino acid sequence: CASSFNLLSSGMVGEQYF. This sequence joins TRBV5-6 and TRBJ2-7; 8 nucleotides line up with TRBD2. Trimming at V came to 2 bases and at J to 6 bases, leaving 19 bases not matched to a gene. The germline V gene encodes CDR1 SGHDT and CDR2 YYEEEE. The CDR3 totals 18 residues.

V gene TRBV7-2 combines with J gene TRBJ2-7; D is ambiguous. V lost 2 bases to trimming and J lost 0 bases, with 11 bases between them. This CDR3 region has 15 residues. Germline V gene sequence: CDR1 SGHTA, CDR2 FQGNSA. DNA for the CDR3: TGTGCCAGCAGCTTATACAATCTGGCCTCCTACGAGCAGTACTTC. Translating gives CASSLYNLASYEQYF.

This chain uses TRBV23-1 with TRBJ1-5; no firm D call. TRBV23-1 falls under the ORF class, with uncertain function. V was cut by 2 bases and J by 3 bases, with 8 bases left in between. The CDR3 runs to 14 residues. The CDR3 bases are TGCGCCAGCAGTCAAATAGTTTTCAATCAGCCCCAGCATTTT. It encodes CASSQIVFNQPQHF.